This entry lists 12 T cell receptor beta chains sequenced from one sample in a study of blood T cell repertoires in COVID-19. The method was immunoSEQ multiplex PCR; TCRdb's version includes in-frame clones alone and lacks a portion of them. This sample has approximately 77,000 clones; roughly three quarters occur once, and the top ten carry 15% to 20%. The source material was peripheral blood. Receptors were obtained from a man aged 65-85 years with active or convalescent COVID-19.

The CDR3 sequence is CASNLAGGPQNIQYF. The CDR3 nucleotides are TGTGCCAGCAACCTAGCGGGGGGGCCCCAAAACATTCAGTACTTC. The V call is TRBV5-6, the J call TRBJ2-4; TRBD2 agrees at 12 bases. The CDR3 is made up of 15 amino acids. The V segment lost 6 bases and the J segment 5 bases; nucleotides outside the gene matches: 6. Germline-derived CDR1 and CDR2 are SGHDT and YYEEEE.

V and J are TRBV28 and TRBJ2-4, with 9 positions matching TRBD1. The CDR3 contains 17 residues. Germline CDR1 reads MDHEN; CDR2 reads SYDVKM. The trim removed 2 bases at V and 0 bases at J, leaving 5 bases unmatched. The DNA for the CDR3 is TGTGCCAGCAGTTTAATCGGGACAGGGCTAGCCAAAAACATTCAGTACTTC. Encoded protein: CASSLIGTGLAKNIQYF. The variable domain in full, with the rest retrieved from reference TRBV28 and TRBJ2-4, is DVKVTQSSRYLVKRTGEKVFLECVQDMDHENMFWYRQDPGLGLRLIYFSYDVKMKEKGDIPEGYSVSREKKERFSLILESASTNQTSMYLCASSLIGTGLAKNIQYFGAGTRLSVL.

The chain has TRBV28 and TRBJ2-4; 8 bases are a match to TRBD2. The germline V gene encodes CDR1 MDHEN and CDR2 SYDVKM. The CDR3 covers 14 residues. The J segment lost 3 bases and the V segment lost 6 bases, leaving 4 bases of the junction unmatched. CDR3 loop: CASRPTSDKNIQYF. CDR3 in DNA: TGTGCCAGCAGACCGACTAGCGACAAAAACATTCAGTACTTC.

The gene calls are TRBV7-2 and TRBJ2-7, with a possible D match to TRBD1 (6 bases). Germline lookup yields CDR1 SGHTA and CDR2 FQGNSA. Trimming took 4 bases from V and 3 from J, leaving 10 bases between them. The CDR3 extends over 13 amino acids. The CDR3 spells CASSWGQVYEQYF. In DNA, the CDR3 is TGTGCCAGCAGCTGGGGACAAGTCTACGAGCAGTACTTC.

The chain uses TRBV9 and TRBJ2-6; TRBD1 matches at 7 bases. V trimming: 3 bases; J trimming: 2 bases; junction bases outside the gene matches: 5. The CDR3 contains 16 residues. CDR1 SGDLS and CDR2 YYNGEE come from the germline V gene. CDR3 sequence (DNA): TGTGCCAGCAGCGCCCGACAGGGAGCTGGGGCCAACGTCCTGACTTTC. Translated, it gives CASSARQGAGANVLTF. Combining the CDR3 with reference TRBV9 and TRBJ2-6 gives the whole variable domain DSGVTQTPKHLITATGQRVTLRCSPRSGDLSVYWYQQSLDQGLQFLIQYYNGEERAKGNILERFSAQQFPDLHSELNLSSLELGDSALYFCASSARQGAGANVLTFGAGSRLTVL.

This chain connects TRBV15 to TRBJ2-1, with TRBD2 identical over 8 bases. This CDR3 is built from 17 residues. The germline V gene encodes CDR1 LNHNV and CDR2 YYDKDF (reference sequence). Losses at the gene ends were 5 bases for V and 5 bases for J; bases not matched to a gene: 14. In nucleotides, the CDR3 is TGTGCCACCAGCCGGAGGGGGAGCGGGGGCTTTAACAATGAGCAGTTCTTC. It encodes CATSRRGSGGFNNEQFF.

V and J are TRBV7-4 and TRBJ2-3; 9 bases are shared with TRBD2. The germline gives CDR1 SGHVT, CDR2 SQSDAQ. This CDR3 spans 16 amino acids. With 2 bases clipped from V and 2 bases from J, the junction kept 5 bases outside the gene matches. CDR3 sequence reads: CASSLQASGDTDTQYF. Written as DNA, the CDR3 is TGTGCCAGCAGCTTACAGGCTAGCGGGGACACAGATACGCAGTATTTT.

This clone appeared many times. The gene calls are TRBV19 and TRBJ1-5; D remains unclear. Trimming cost V 8 bases and J 9 bases, with 5 bases left between them. Germline values: CDR1 LNHDA, CDR2 SQIVND (reference sequence). The CDR3 runs to 9 residues. CDR3 coding DNA: TGTGCCAGTGGGCCGCCCCAGCATTTT. This encodes CASGPPQHF.

The genes are TRBV30 and TRBJ1-5; unclear D gene. Between the trimmed V and J ends, which lost 3 bases and 6 bases, there was a span of 12 bases. The CDR3 is 13 amino acids. Looked up from germline, CDR1 is GTSNPN and CDR2 is SVGIG (reference sequence). CDR3 in amino acids: CAWSLREGQPQHF. In nucleotides, the CDR3 is TGTGCCTGGAGCTTGCGGGAGGGTCAGCCCCAGCATTTT.

This chain connects TRBV16 to TRBJ2-1; the match to TRBD2 covers 9 bases. The germline gives CDR1 KGHSY, CDR2 FQNENV. With V trimmed by 8 bases and J by 0 bases, 20 bases remained unmatched. The CDR3 has 20 amino acids. DNA for the CDR3: TGTGCCAGCCTCCCCGTGGCTGGCGGGGGGGCGGGGAGCTCCTACAATGAGCAGTTCTTC. Residues: CASLPVAGGGAGSSYNEQFF. Complete variable domain (other parts from reference TRBV16 and TRBJ2-1): GEEVAQTPKHLVRGEGQKAKLYCAPIKGHSYVFWYQQVLKNEFKFLISFQNENVFDETGMPKERFSAKCLPNSPCSLEIQATKLEDSAVYFCASLPVAGGGAGSSYNEQFFGPGTRLTVL.

This chain links TRBV7-2 with TRBJ2-5, with D possibly being TRBD1 (8 bases). This CDR3 has 15 residues. Germline V gene data show CDR1 as SGHTA and CDR2 as FQGNSA. Between the trimmed V and J ends, which lost 5 bases and 5 bases, there was a span of 18 bases. In DNA form, the CDR3 reads TGTGCCAGCAGCCCCCGACAGGGGAGGGGGGAGACCCAGTACTTC. It is translated as CASSPRQGRGETQYF.

The chain links TRBV5-1 to TRBJ2-7; 10 bases line up with TRBD1. Germline CDR1 reads SGHRS; CDR2 reads YFSETQ. J was trimmed by 5 bases and V by 0 bases; bases with no gene match: 5. CDR3 length: 15 residues. The CDR3: CASSLGGQGGHEQYF. CDR3 DNA: TGCGCCAGCAGCTTGGGTGGACAGGGGGGCCACGAGCAGTACTTC.